Below are 25 T cell receptor beta chains sequenced from a single sample in a study of blood T cell repertoires in COVID-19. Profiled with immunoSEQ multiplex PCR; TCRdb holds only in-frame clones, not every one. The sample has approximately 210,000 clones; around 78% are singletons. Sequencing used peripheral blood. The receptors here all came from a woman aged 65 to 85 with active or convalescent COVID-19.

This clone is a singleton in its sample. The V call is TRBV10-3, the J call TRBJ2-3; 13 nucleotides align to TRBD2. Trimming cost V 7 bases and J 3 bases; bases outside gene matches: 7. CDR3 length equals 16 residues. Looked up from germline, CDR1 is ENHRY and CDR2 is SYGVKD. The CDR3 loop reads CAITTSGRAETDTQYF. The DNA of the CDR3 is TGTGCCATCACCACTAGCGGGAGGGCGGAAACAGATACGCAGTATTTT.

This clone was detected many times. The rearrangement links TRBV28 to TRBJ1-1; D not certain. This CDR3 has 12 amino acids. The germline V gene has CDR1 MDHEN and CDR2 SYDVKM. Trimming removed 0 bases at V and 5 bases at J, with 4 bases between. In DNA form, the CDR3 reads TGTGCCAGCAGTTTATGGGAGACTGAAGCTTTCTTT. It specifies CASSLWETEAFF.

This clone was observed a single time. The V gene is TRBV5-6, the J gene TRBJ2-3; 9 positions agree with TRBD2. The CDR3 consists of 15 residues. Per germline, CDR1 SGHDT and CDR2 YYEEEE. The V and J ends lost 9 bases and 3 bases, in that order; junction bases with no gene match: 11. This CDR3 is CATSPGLAQTDTQYF. Here the CDR3 DNA reads TGTGCCACCTCGCCGGGACTAGCTCAGACAGATACGCAGTATTTT.

The chain links TRBV7-8 to TRBJ2-3, with 8 nucleotides matching TRBD2. V lost 5 bases to trimming and J lost 4 bases; unmatched junction nucleotides: 14. The CDR3 runs 17 residues. Germline-derived CDR1 and CDR2 are SGHVS and FQNEAQ. CDR3 sequence (DNA): TGTGCCAGCAGCCCAGCGGGGGCCATAGGGTTCCCAGATACGCAGTATTTT. This codes for CASSPAGAIGFPDTQYF.

J is TRBJ1-5 and V is TRBV5-4; weak D call: TRBD1 (6 bases). The CDR3 sequence is 14 residues long. V lost 2 bases, J lost 1 base, and 7 bases lay in between. Germline CDR1 SGHNT, CDR2 YYREEE (reference sequence). DNA of the CDR3: TGTGCCAGCAGCTTTGGACAGAGCAATCAGCCCCAGCATTTT. This translates into CASSFGQSNQPQHF.

A single count supports this clone. V and J are TRBV5-4 and TRBJ2-3; 7 bases agree with TRBD2. Germline CDR1 and CDR2: SGHNT and YYREEE (reference sequence). This CDR3 is 14 amino acids long. Trimming at V came to 5 bases and at J to 0 bases, leaving 3 bases not matched to a gene. CDR3 in amino acids: CASRLAQSTDTQYF. CDR3 coding DNA: TGTGCCAGCAGACTAGCGCAGAGCACAGATACGCAGTATTTT.

The rearrangement links TRBV28 to TRBJ1-4; D might be TRBD1 (5 bases). Trimming took off 5 bases at V and 0 bases at J, with 16 bases between the two ends. This CDR3 contains 17 residues. The germline V gene has CDR1 MDHEN and CDR2 SYDVKM. Here the CDR3 DNA reads TGTGCCAGCAGTCCCTCCTCAGGGATTCCAACTAATGAAAAACTGTTTTTT. As protein: CASSPSSGIPTNEKLFF.

As DNA, the CDR3 is TGTGCCAGCAGCGCAACAGGGGTCGTGGGTGAGCAGTACTTC. This gives the protein CASSATGVVGEQYF. This chain uses TRBV7-3 with TRBJ2-7; 7 nucleotides agree with TRBD1. The CDR3 is made up of 14 amino acids. V lost 5 bases, J lost 7 bases, and 11 bases stayed unmatched. Germline-derived CDR1 and CDR2 are SGHTA and FQGTGA.

The chain is built from TRBV28 and TRBJ1-1; no definite D call. Trimming stripped 1 base from V and 7 bases from J, with 19 bases between. The CDR3 sequence is 16 residues long. Germline V gene sequence: CDR1 MDHEN, CDR2 SYDVKM. This CDR3 reads CASSLYRDWEGGEAFF. As DNA, the CDR3 is TGTGCCAGCAGTTTATATAGGGATTGGGAGGGAGGTGAAGCTTTCTTT.

J is TRBJ2-5 and V is TRBV11-2; 7 positions agree with TRBD2. CDR3 length: 14 residues. CDR1 is SGHAT and CDR2 is FQNNGV in the germline V gene. Trimming removed 1 base from V and 2 bases from J; junction bases left unmatched: 1. The CDR3 protein is CASSLVLAQETQYF. In DNA form, the CDR3 reads TGTGCCAGCAGCTTAGTACTAGCGCAAGAGACCCAGTACTTC.

This chain uses TRBV19 with TRBJ2-7; 7 positions agree with TRBD1. V lost 6 bases to trimming and J lost 3 bases; unmatched junction nucleotides: 5. The CDR3 spans 13 residues. Germline V gives CDR1 LNHDA, CDR2 SQIVND (reference sequence). The CDR3 loop reads CASSLTGIYEQYF. CDR3 coding DNA: TGTGCCAGTAGCCTGACAGGGATCTACGAGCAGTACTTC.

The CDR3 here is CASSHRPTGEETQYF. The CDR3 region has the DNA TGCGCCAGCAGCCACAGACCGACTGGAGAAGAGACCCAGTACTTC. The chain couples TRBV4-3 to TRBJ2-5; no clear D gene. The CDR3 spans 15 residues. The V gene's germline CDR1 is LGHNA and CDR2 YSLEER. V lost 3 bases and J lost 3, with 14 bases in between.

The gene calls are TRBV6-6 and TRBJ1-3, with D possibly TRBD1 on 5 matching bases. Trimming stripped 5 bases from V and 2 bases from J, with 22 bases between. The germline V gene encodes CDR1 MNHNY and CDR2 SVGAGI (reference sequence). This CDR3 contains 18 residues. The CDR3 sequence: CASSPWGLQVYAGNTIYF. In DNA, the CDR3 is TGTGCCAGCAGTCCCTGGGGCCTACAGGTCTACGCTGGAAACACCATATATTTT.

The chain combines TRBV15 with TRBJ2-2; tentative D call: TRBD1 (6 bases). Germline CDR1 is LNHNV and CDR2 is YYDKDF (reference sequence). The CDR3 spans 17 residues. The germline V and J ends were trimmed by 0 bases and 0 bases, with 11 bases remaining between them. The CDR3 region is CATSRDVNRANTGELFF. The CDR3 DNA reads TGTGCCACCAGCAGAGATGTAAACAGGGCGAACACCGGGGAGCTGTTTTTT.

This clone was picked up a small number of times. V is TRBV5-5 and J is TRBJ2-7, with D maybe TRBD1 (6 bases). Germline loops: CDR1 SGHKS, CDR2 YYEKEE (reference sequence). This CDR3 has 13 amino acids. V gave up 4 bases and J gave up 6 bases, with 14 bases separating them. CDR3 coding DNA: TGTGCCAGCAGCATCACAGGGTATCCCGAGCAGTACTTC. Protein sequence: CASSITGYPEQYF.

J is TRBJ2-5 and V is TRBV7-9; possibly TRBD2 for D (5 bases). Germline V gene sequence: CDR1 SEHNR, CDR2 FQNEAQ (reference sequence). V lost 5 bases and J 4 bases, leaving 14 bases between the germline ends. The length of the CDR3 is 14 residues. CDR3 DNA sequence: TGTGCCAGCAGCCCCCCTCGGGGTGCAGAGACCCAGTACTTC. This codes for CASSPPRGAETQYF.

The chain joins TRBV4-2 to TRBJ1-1; D gene unclear. Germline-derived CDR1 and CDR2 are LGHNA and YNFKEQ. The CDR3 loop spans 14 amino acids. V lost 0 bases, J lost 4 bases, and 9 bases lay in between. CDR3 in amino acids: CASSQEFRGTEAFF. As DNA, the CDR3 is TGTGCCAGCAGCCAAGAATTCCGGGGCACTGAAGCTTTCTTT.

This chain joins TRBV19 and TRBJ2-5; weak D call: TRBD2 (5 bases). The CDR3 consists of 13 residues. Trimming pared 1 base from V and 7 bases from J, leaving 10 bases between. CDR1 is LNHDA, CDR2 SQIVND, per germline (reference sequence). The CDR3 sequence: CASSIAGDATQYF. CDR3 nucleotides: TGTGCCAGTAGTATAGCCGGGGATGCGACCCAGTACTTC. The whole variable domain, filled in from reference TRBV19 and TRBJ2-5, reads DGGITQSPKYLFRKEGQNVTLSCEQNLNHDAMYWYRQDPGQGLRLIYYSQIVNDFQKGDIAEGYSVSREKKESFPLTVTSAQKNPTAFYLCASSIAGDATQYFGPGTRLLVL.

J is TRBJ1-3 and V is TRBV30; 7 bases map to TRBD1. The germline V gene encodes CDR1 GTSNPN and CDR2 SVGIG (reference sequence). The V gene end was trimmed by 5 bases and the J gene end by 7 bases; junction bases not matched to a gene: 5. The CDR3 runs 12 residues. The CDR3 region is CAWRQGTNTIYF. The CDR3 DNA reads TGTGCCTGGCGACAGGGAACGAACACCATATATTTT.

A word on this clone: Other DNA sequences from this sample encode an identical CDR3 as well. V is TRBV20-1 and J is TRBJ1-2; D is perhaps TRBD1 (5 bases). This CDR3 has 10 amino acids. Germline CDR1 DFQATT, CDR2 SNEGSKA (reference sequence). V was clipped by 4 bases and J by 8 bases, with 8 bases between them. The CDR3 loop is CSATPGGYTF. In nucleotides, the CDR3 is TGCAGTGCTACCCCAGGGGGCTACACCTTC.

The V and J genes are TRBV18 and TRBJ2-1; 11 nucleotides line up with TRBD2. The V and J ends lost 6 bases and 4 bases, in that order; junction bases with no gene match: 5. The CDR3 totals 15 residues. Germline lookup yields CDR1 KGHSH and CDR2 LQKENI. In DNA, the CDR3 is TGTGCCAGCTCTCAGGGACTAGCGGATTACAATGAGCAGTTCTTC. Its protein is CASSQGLADYNEQFF.

The rearrangement links TRBV11-3 to TRBJ2-1, with D possibly TRBD2 on 7 matching bases. This CDR3 spans 17 amino acids. CDR1 and CDR2 (germline): SGHNT, YENEEA. Deletions cut 0 bases from V and 1 base from J, with 13 bases between. The CDR3 reads CASSLDGGGDSYNEQFF. The CDR3 DNA reads TGTGCCAGCAGCTTAGATGGAGGGGGGGATTCCTACAATGAGCAGTTCTTC.

The rearrangement links TRBV7-2 to TRBJ2-3; TRBD1 matches 7 bases. The CDR3 loop spans 15 amino acids. Germline assignment: CDR1 SGHTA and CDR2 FQGNSA. Trimming at V came to 5 bases and at J to 1 base, leaving 6 bases not matched to a gene. The CDR3 nucleotides are TGTGCCAGCAGCCGGAGACAGGGAGGCACAGATACGCAGTATTTT. As protein: CASSRRQGGTDTQYF. Together with reference TRBV7-2 and TRBJ2-3, the CDR3 gives the full variable domain: GAGVSQSPSNKVTEKGKDVELRCDPISGHTALYWYRQSLGQGLEFLIYFQGNSAPDKSGLPSDRFSAERTGGSVSTLTIQRTQQEDSAVYLCASSRRQGGTDTQYFGPGTRLTVL.

The V call is TRBV2, the J call TRBJ2-1; 9 bases match TRBD1. The CDR3 spans 14 residues. The V gene's germline CDR1 is SNHLY and CDR2 FYNNEI. Unmatched junction bases numbered 8, after V lost 10 bases and J lost 4 bases. The CDR3 region has the DNA TGTGCCAACTCGGACAGGGGACTTTACAATGAGCAGTTCTTC. Its translation is CANSDRGLYNEQFF.

This clone appeared a single time. The chain links TRBV30 to TRBJ2-3; D gene uncertain. V gave up 3 bases and J gave up 4 bases, with 11 bases separating them. This CDR3 spans 13 amino acids. Germline lookup yields CDR1 GTSNPN and CDR2 SVGIG (reference sequence). The CDR3 loop reads CAWSPLRADTQYF. In DNA form, the CDR3 reads TGTGCCTGGAGCCCTCTTCGGGCAGATACGCAGTATTTT.